Listed below are T cell receptor gamma chains from one sample, sequenced in a study of gamma-delta T cells after stem cell transplantation. TCRdb fed the RT-PCR reads into CATT to redo clone calling. This table holds a few thousand gamma-chain clones, around 5.1% found once. Specimen: gamma-delta T cells. The receptor set was obtained from a human donor. It is not recorded whose cells these are; they may come from a transplant donor. Each CDR3 is given with its conserved first and last residue. The order of the fields is clone size, J gene, V gene, CDR3 protein, CDR3 DNA. Size values are once, few and many counts, or a class for expanded clones, and some rows have none.

size: medium-sized; J: TRGJ1/TRGJ2; V: TRGV9; CDR3: CALWEMENYYKKLF; DNA: TGTGCCTTGTGGGAGATGGAGAATTATTATAAGAAACTCTTT
size: few; J: TRGJ1/TRGJ2; V: TRGV9; CDR3: CALWESRKKLF; DNA: TGTGCCTTGTGGGAGAGCCGGAAGAAACTCTTT
size: medium-sized; J: TRGJP; V: TRGV9; CDR3: CALWEVKELGKKIKVF; DNA: TGTGCCTTGTGGGAGGTGAAGGAGTTGGGCAAAAAAATCAAGGTATTT
size: medium-sized; J: TRGJP; V: TRGV9; CDR3: CALWEEELGKKIKVF; DNA: TGTGCCTTGTGGGAGGAGGAGTTGGGCAAAAAAATCAAGGTATTT
size: medium-sized; J: TRGJP2; V: TRGV8; CDR3: CATWDKPSSSDWIKTF; DNA: TGTGCCACCTGGGATAAACCTTCTAGTAGTGATTGGATCAAGACGTTT
size: .; J: TRGJP; V: TRGV9; CDR3: CALWCKELGKKIKVF; DNA: TGTGCCTTGTGGTGCAAAGAGTTGGGCAAAAAAATCAAGGTATTT
size: few; J: TRGJP; V: TRGV9; CDR3: CALWSLGKKIKVF; DNA: TGTGCCTTGTGGTCGTTGGGCAAAAAAATCAAGGTATTT
size: large; J: TRGJP; V: TRGV9; CDR3: CALWEVQELGKKIKVF; DNA: TGTGCCTTGTGGGAGGTCCAAGAGTTGGGCAAAAAAATCAAGGTATTT
size: few; J: TRGJ1/TRGJ2; V: TRGV9; CDR3: CALWEAVIVKKLF; DNA: TGTGCCTTGTGGGAGGCCGTTATCGTTAAGAAACTCTTT
size: medium-sized; J: TRGJ1/TRGJ2; V: TRGV4; CDR3: CATWDGKWGYKKLF; DNA: TGTGCCACCTGGGATGGGAAGTGGGGTTATAAGAAACTCTTT
size: medium-sized; J: TRGJP; V: TRGV9; CDR3: CALWDTQELGKKIKVF; DNA: TGTGCCTTGTGGGATACTCAAGAGTTGGGCAAAAAAATCAAGGTATTT
size: medium-sized; J: TRGJP; V: TRGV9; CDR3: CALWAAVGKKIKVF; DNA: TGTGCCTTGTGGGCCGCAGTGGGCAAAAAAATCAAGGTATTT
size: medium-sized; J: TRGJ1/TRGJ2; V: TRGV8; CDR3: CATWDKWKLF; DNA: TGTGCCACCTGGGATAAGTGGAAACTCTTT
size: .; J: TRGJP; V: TRGV9; CDR3: CALWDIGGELGKKIKVF; DNA: TGTGCCTTGTGGGATATCGGTGGGGAGTTGGGCAAAAAAATCAAGGTATTT
size: few; J: TRGJP1; V: TRGV9; CDR3: CALWEVSSSGTGWFKIF; DNA: TGTGCCTTGTGGGAGGTGTCTTCGTCTGGCACTGGTTGGTTCAAGATATTT
size: medium-sized; J: TRGJ1/TRGJ2; V: TRGV9; CDR3: CALWESGEAYYKKLF; DNA: TGTGCCTTGTGGGAGTCGGGAGAGGCATATTATAAGAAACTCTTT
size: .; J: TRGJP; V: TRGV9; CDR3: CALWEVNWGELGKKIKVF; DNA: TGTGCCTTGTGGGAGGTGAATTGGGGAGAGTTGGGCAAAAAAATCAAGGTATTT
size: large; J: TRGJP; V: TRGV9; CDR3: CALWEEQELGKKIKVF; DNA: TGTGCCTTGTGGGAGGAACAAGAGTTGGGCAAAAAAATCAAGGTATTT
size: large; J: TRGJ1/TRGJ2; V: TRGV9; CDR3: CALWEVPYYKKLF; DNA: TGTGCCTTGTGGGAGGTGCCTTATTATAAGAAACTCTTT
size: few; J: TRGJ1/TRGJ2; V: TRGV2; CDR3: CATWDGPWGYKKLF; DNA: TGTGCCACCTGGGACGGGCCCTGGGGTTATAAGAAACTCTTT
size: medium-sized; J: TRGJ1/TRGJ2; V: TRGV3; CDR3: CATWDRIYYKKLF; DNA: TGTGCCACCTGGGACAGGATTTATTATAAGAAACTCTTT
size: .; J: TRGJP; V: TRGV9; CDR3: CALWEVTQELGKKIKVF; DNA: TGTGCCTTGTGGGAGGTGACCCAAGAGTTGGGCAAAAAAATCAAGGTATTT
size: few; J: TRGJP2; V: TRGV5; CDR3: CATWDRKSSDWIKTF; DNA: TGTGCCACCTGGGACAGGAAGAGTAGTGATTGGATCAAGACGTTT
size: medium-sized; J: TRGJ1/TRGJ2; V: TRGV9; CDR3: CALWEMTPYYKKLF; DNA: TGTGCCTTGTGGGAGATGACCCCTTATTATAAGAAACTCTTT
size: once; J: TRGJP; V: TRGV9; CDR3: CALWEAQEGHGALGKKIKVF; DNA: TGTGCCTTGTGGGAGGCGCAGGAAGGGCACGGAGCGTTGGGCAAAAAAATCAAGGTATTT
size: medium-sized; J: TRGJP1; V: TRGV9; CDR3: CALWEATGWFKIF; DNA: TGTGCCTTGTGGGAGGCCACTGGTTGGTTCAAGATATTT
size: .; J: TRGJP; V: TRGV9; CDR3: CALWEFSLELGKKIKVF; DNA: TGTGCCTTGTGGGAGTTTTCTCTAGAGTTGGGCAAAAAAATCAAGGTATTT
size: few; J: TRGJP; V: TRGV9; CDR3: CALWEPAELGKKIKVF; DNA: TGTGCCTTGTGGGAGCCCGCAGAGTTGGGCAAAAAAATCAAGGTATTT
size: .; J: TRGJ1/TRGJ2; V: TRGV2; CDR3: CATWDGRYKKLF; DNA: TGTGCCACCTGGGACGGGCGCTATAAGAAACTCTTT
size: .; J: TRGJ1/TRGJ2; V: TRGV9; CDR3: CALWEVPPYGKKLF; DNA: TGTGCCTTGTGGGAGGTGCCCCCTTATGGGAAGAAACTCTTT
size: medium-sized; J: TRGJ1/TRGJ2; V: TRGV9; CDR3: CALWEVRRKLF; DNA: TGTGCCTTGTGGGAGGTGCGGAGGAAACTCTTT
size: .; J: TRGJP; V: TRGV9; CDR3: CALWEDLWELGKKIKVF; DNA: TGTGCCTTGTGGGAGGATCTTTGGGAGTTGGGCAAAAAAATCAAGGTATTT